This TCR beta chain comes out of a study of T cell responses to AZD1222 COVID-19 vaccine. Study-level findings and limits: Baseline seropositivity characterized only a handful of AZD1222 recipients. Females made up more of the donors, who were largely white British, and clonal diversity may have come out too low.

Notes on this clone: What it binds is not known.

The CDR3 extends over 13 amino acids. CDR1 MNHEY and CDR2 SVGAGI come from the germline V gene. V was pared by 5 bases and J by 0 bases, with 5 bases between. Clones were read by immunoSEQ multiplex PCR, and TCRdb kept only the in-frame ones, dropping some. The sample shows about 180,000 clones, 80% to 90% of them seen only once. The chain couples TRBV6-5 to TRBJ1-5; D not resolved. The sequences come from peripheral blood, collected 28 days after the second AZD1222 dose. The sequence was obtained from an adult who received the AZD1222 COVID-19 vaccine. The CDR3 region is CASSPYSNQPQHF. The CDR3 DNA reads TGTGCCAGCAGTCCTTATAGCAATCAGCCCCAGCATTTT.